These T cell receptor beta chains were read from a single sample in a study of cytomegalovirus exposure and HLA in healthy donors. Using immunoSEQ multiplex PCR, the repertoire was profiled, and TCRdb retains in-frame clones only, with some absent. The sample records over 150,000 clones, approximately 80% being singletons. Material for sequencing was PBMCs. Source of these receptors: a woman in her 40s in good health and CMV-seropositive. CDR3s include the opening cysteine and the closing phenylalanine or tryptophan. The D gene is left open where the match is weak.

cdr3_aa j_call v_call d_call
CASSLSSGTETQYF TRBJ2-5 TRBV7-2 TRBD2
CASSQASEAFF TRBJ1-1 TRBV14 NA
CASSQVPGGNEKLFF TRBJ1-4 TRBV4-1 TRBD1
CASSQFRSKGLADCMTNNEQFF TRBJ2-1 TRBV23-1 NA
CASRVGADNEQFF TRBJ2-1 TRBV19 NA
CASRPGTGGNQPQHF TRBJ1-5 TRBV6-6 TRBD1
CASSLGPDTQYF TRBJ2-3 TRBV7-6 NA
CASSLREGTDTQYF TRBJ2-3 TRBV7-2 NA
CSLSTGANEQFF TRBJ2-1 TRBV29-1 TRBD1
CASSLLAGEQFF TRBJ2-1 TRBV11-3 TRBD2
CASSLRLRSDNEQFF TRBJ2-1 TRBV11-3 NA
CAWSRTRGYEQYF TRBJ2-7 TRBV30 TRBD2
CASGVGGEAFF TRBJ1-1 TRBV6-5 NA
CASGFLLHTGQTLSYEQYF TRBJ2-7 TRBV12-5 TRBD1
CASSQEVGVAFF TRBJ1-1 TRBV4-1 NA
CASSLAGVNEQFF TRBJ2-1 TRBV7-2 NA
CASSPGSGRSLGEQFF TRBJ2-1 TRBV18 TRBD2
CASSPTGLAGGSSYNEQFF TRBJ2-1 TRBV7-9 TRBD2
CASRAVLGGGRSNQPQHF TRBJ1-5 TRBV19 TRBD1
CASSLVNEQYF TRBJ2-7 TRBV5-1 NA
CASSQDFGGNQPQHF TRBJ1-5 TRBV4-1 NA
CASSPKSDTYEQYF TRBJ2-7 TRBV18 NA
CASSLAANLLYEQYF TRBJ2-7 TRBV5-6 NA
CASSRAGNTEAFF TRBJ1-1 TRBV7-2 NA
CASSQGLAGGSGANVLTF TRBJ2-6 TRBV7-2 TRBD2
CATSSAGDNQPQHF TRBJ1-5 TRBV19 NA
CASRKGTAISYEQYF TRBJ2-7 TRBV19 TRBD1
CASRWTAGNQPQHF TRBJ1-5 TRBV19 NA
CASSEQAEYGYTF TRBJ1-2 TRBV6-1 NA